Given below is one T cell receptor (beta chain) in context. Its cognate antigen is unknown. Sequenced by immunoSEQ multiplex PCR; TCRdb stores in-frame clones only, minus some. The sample lists about 16,000 clones, approximately 80% occurring once. This entry belongs to a study of somatic mutations in cytotoxic T cells in rheumatoid arthritis. Study results and limitations: Exceedance of 20% of CD8+ cells by the largest CD8+ clone occurred in about an eighth of the roughly 65 patients.

V gave up 4 bases and J gave up 1 base, with 17 bases separating them. The germline CDR1 and CDR2 sequences are MGHRA and YSYEKL. This CDR3 is 16 amino acids long. This sequence was found in an adult with rheumatoid arthritis. The sample consisted of CD8+ T cells sorted from blood. V is TRBV4-1 and J is TRBJ2-7; D gene ambiguous. CDR3 sequence: CASSPLARAHSYEQYF. CDR3 nucleotides: TGCGCCAGCAGCCCCCTCGCTAGAGCCCATTCCTACGAGCAGTACTTC.